The clone carrying this T cell receptor delta chain was detected only a few times. A far bigger clonotype differs at one base, so this is likely a read error. TCRdb called clones anew from the RT-PCR reads with CATT. This table holds 1,300 to 1,500 delta-chain clones, approximately 15% found once. The data were taken from a study of gamma-delta T cells after stem cell transplantation. The CDR3 consists of 15 residues. Per germline, CDR1 GEAIGNYY and CDR2 EKD. The V gene lost 4 bases and the J gene lost 6 bases, with 20 bases spanning the gap. This sequence originates from a human donor. It is not recorded whose cells these are; they may come from a transplant donor. This sequence joins TRDV2 and TRDJ1; TRDD3 might be the D (6 bases). The sample taken for sequencing was gamma-delta T cells. Here the CDR3 DNA reads TGTGCCTGTGAACCCCTGGGGTACAGGGCCAATAAACTCATCTTT. Residues: CACEPLGYRANKLIF.